The rows below give T cell receptor beta chains drawn from one sample of a study of blood T cells in healthy people across ages. Each CDR3 protein gets one entry after TCRdb re-called the 5' RACE reads with MiXCR. This table holds 700,000 to 800,000 distinct CDR3 sequences, roughly 47% found once. The sample taken for sequencing was blood. All receptors come from a woman in her fifties or sixties in good health. Each CDR3 is given with its conserved first and last residue. The order of the fields is clone size, J gene, V gene, CDR3 length, D gene, CDR3 protein, CDR3 DNA. The D gene is left open where the match is weak. Size values are once, few and many counts, or a class for expanded clones, and some rows have none.

clone_size: -; j_call: TRBJ2-1; v_call: TRBV28; cdr3_length: 16; d_call: TRBD2; cdr3_aa: CASSPRGAREGDEQFF; cdr3_nt: TGTGCCAGCAGCCCAAGGGGAGCGCGGGAGGGCGATGAGCAGTTCTTC
clone_size: -; j_call: TRBJ2-1; v_call: TRBV25-1; cdr3_length: 14; d_call: -; cdr3_aa: CASSDRGALNEQFF; cdr3_nt: TGTGCCAGCAGTGATAGGGGCGCTCTCAATGAGCAGTTCTTC
clone_size: few; j_call: TRBJ1-2; v_call: TRBV10-3; cdr3_length: 15; d_call: -; cdr3_aa: CAISGHSEDNYGYTF; cdr3_nt: TGTGCCATCAGTGGGCACAGCGAAGACAACTATGGCTACACCTTC
clone_size: -; j_call: TRBJ2-1; v_call: TRBV12-3/TRBV12-4; cdr3_length: 15; d_call: -; cdr3_aa: CASSLGAGGQNEQFF; cdr3_nt: TGTGCCAGCAGTTTAGGCGCCGGGGGGCAAAATGAGCAGTTCTTC
clone_size: -; j_call: TRBJ2-2; v_call: TRBV9; cdr3_length: 14; d_call: TRBD2; cdr3_aa: CASSASGGPGELFF; cdr3_nt: TGTGCCAGCAGCGCTAGCGGGGGACCCGGGGAGCTGTTTTTT
clone_size: many; j_call: TRBJ2-7; v_call: TRBV29-1; cdr3_length: 14; d_call: -; cdr3_aa: CSVEDRQVSYEQYF; cdr3_nt: TGCAGCGTTGAAGATCGGCAGGTCTCCTACGAGCAGTACTTC
clone_size: -; j_call: TRBJ2-7; v_call: TRBV4-1; cdr3_length: 15; d_call: -; cdr3_aa: CASSTRDTVSYEQYF; cdr3_nt: TGCGCCAGCAGCACCCGGGACACCGTAAGCTACGAGCAGTACTTC
clone_size: -; j_call: TRBJ2-2; v_call: TRBV7-2; cdr3_length: 17; d_call: TRBD1; cdr3_aa: CASSRPRDRGSTGELFF; cdr3_nt: TGTGCCAGCAGCCGCCCCCGGGACAGGGGATCGACCGGGGAGCTGTTTTTT
clone_size: -; j_call: TRBJ1-1; v_call: TRBV29-1; cdr3_length: 12; d_call: -; cdr3_aa: CSVEKLNTEAFF; cdr3_nt: TGCAGCGTTGAGAAGCTGAACACTGAAGCTTTCTTT
clone_size: few; j_call: TRBJ2-7; v_call: TRBV10-3; cdr3_length: 14; d_call: TRBD1; cdr3_aa: CAISRQGNSYEQYF; cdr3_nt: TGTGCCATCAGCCGACAGGGAAACTCCTACGAGCAGTACTTC
clone_size: few; j_call: TRBJ2-5; v_call: TRBV12-3/TRBV12-4; cdr3_length: 14; d_call: -; cdr3_aa: CASSPQSAQETQYF; cdr3_nt: TGTGCCAGCAGCCCCCAGAGCGCCCAAGAGACCCAGTACTTC
clone_size: -; j_call: TRBJ1-1; v_call: TRBV5-1; cdr3_length: 13; d_call: -; cdr3_aa: CASSLWGETEAFF; cdr3_nt: TGCGCCAGCAGTTTGTGGGGGGAGACTGAAGCTTTCTTT
clone_size: -; j_call: TRBJ2-7; v_call: TRBV15; cdr3_length: 18; d_call: -; cdr3_aa: CATSRDPTIAASYNEQYF; cdr3_nt: TGTGCCACCAGCAGAGATCCCACTATAGCGGCCTCCTACAATGAGCAGTACTTC
clone_size: few; j_call: TRBJ2-2; v_call: TRBV20-1; cdr3_length: 14; d_call: TRBD2; cdr3_aa: CSAAGLAGTGELFF; cdr3_nt: TGCAGTGCTGCCGGACTAGCGGGAACCGGGGAGCTGTTTTTT
clone_size: few; j_call: TRBJ2-1; v_call: TRBV20-1; cdr3_length: 13; d_call: -; cdr3_aa: CSAIGPGGDEQFF; cdr3_nt: TGCAGTGCTATAGGTCCTGGAGGGGATGAGCAGTTCTTC
clone_size: -; j_call: TRBJ2-7; v_call: TRBV20-1; cdr3_length: 15; d_call: -; cdr3_aa: CSASPAGGSPYEQYF; cdr3_nt: TGCAGTGCTAGCCCCGCGGGTGGGAGCCCCTACGAGCAGTACTTC
clone_size: once; j_call: TRBJ2-5; v_call: TRBV9; cdr3_length: 15; d_call: TRBD2; cdr3_aa: CASSALAGTSDGQYF; cdr3_nt: TGTGCCAGCAGCGCCCTAGCCGGGACTAGCGACGGGCAGTACTTC
clone_size: -; j_call: TRBJ2-5; v_call: TRBV2; cdr3_length: 14; d_call: -; cdr3_aa: CASSPVQEQETQYF; cdr3_nt: TGTGCCAGCAGTCCTGTCCAGGAGCAAGAGACCCAGTACTTC
clone_size: few; j_call: TRBJ2-3; v_call: TRBV3-1; cdr3_length: 16; d_call: -; cdr3_aa: CASSQADADGADTQYF; cdr3_nt: TGTGCCAGCAGCCAAGCTGACGCCGACGGGGCAGATACGCAGTATTTT
clone_size: -; j_call: TRBJ2-3; v_call: TRBV5-1; cdr3_length: 14; d_call: TRBD1; cdr3_aa: CASSSGQSADTQYF; cdr3_nt: TGCGCCAGCAGCTCGGGACAGTCCGCAGATACGCAGTATTTT
clone_size: -; j_call: TRBJ2-3; v_call: TRBV6-2/TRBV6-3; cdr3_length: 15; d_call: TRBD1; cdr3_aa: CASSRGQGYTDTQYF; cdr3_nt: TGTGCCAGCAGTCGCGGACAGGGATACACAGATACGCAGTATTTT
clone_size: -; j_call: TRBJ2-7; v_call: TRBV28; cdr3_length: 15; d_call: -; cdr3_aa: CASTGWDLGTYEQYF; cdr3_nt: TGTGCCAGCACAGGTTGGGACCTGGGCACCTACGAGCAGTACTTC
clone_size: once; j_call: TRBJ1-3; v_call: TRBV30; cdr3_length: 15; d_call: TRBD1; cdr3_aa: CAWSRLGQATDTIYF; cdr3_nt: TGTGCCTGGAGTCGTTTGGGACAGGCGACGGACACCATATATTTT
clone_size: -; j_call: TRBJ1-2; v_call: TRBV20-1; cdr3_length: 13; d_call: -; cdr3_aa: CSAKHTGYYGYTF; cdr3_nt: TGCAGTGCTAAGCATACAGGTTATTATGGCTACACCTTC
clone_size: few; j_call: TRBJ2-5; v_call: TRBV4-3; cdr3_length: 15; d_call: TRBD2; cdr3_aa: CASSLGGSDKETQYF; cdr3_nt: TGCGCCAGCAGCTTGGGGGGGAGCGATAAGGAGACCCAGTACTTC
clone_size: many; j_call: TRBJ2-7; v_call: TRBV12-3/TRBV12-4; cdr3_length: 14; d_call: -; cdr3_aa: CASSRQTGSYEQYF; cdr3_nt: TGTGCCAGCAGTCGACAGACCGGGAGCTACGAGCAGTACTTC
clone_size: many; j_call: TRBJ2-5; v_call: TRBV29-1; cdr3_length: 11; d_call: TRBD2; cdr3_aa: CSVSRGETQYF; cdr3_nt: TGCAGCGTTTCGCGGGGGGAGACCCAGTACTTC
clone_size: -; j_call: TRBJ2-7; v_call: TRBV6-2/TRBV6-3; cdr3_length: 14; d_call: TRBD2; cdr3_aa: CASKRDGWMWEQYF; cdr3_nt: TGTGCCAGCAAGCGGGACGGATGGATGTGGGAGCAGTACTTC
clone_size: -; j_call: TRBJ2-2; v_call: TRBV20-1; cdr3_length: 12; d_call: -; cdr3_aa: CSAPRGGGELFF; cdr3_nt: TGCAGTGCTCCAAGGGGCGGCGGGGAGCTGTTTTTT
clone_size: -; j_call: TRBJ2-2; v_call: TRBV28; cdr3_length: 20; d_call: TRBD2; cdr3_aa: CASSRPGTSGRRGNTGELFF; cdr3_nt: TGTGCCAGCAGCAGACCCGGGACTAGCGGGAGACGGGGGAACACCGGGGAGCTGTTTTTT
clone_size: few; j_call: TRBJ1-4; v_call: TRBV4-2; cdr3_length: 13; d_call: -; cdr3_aa: CASSQGGQEKLFF; cdr3_nt: TGTGCCAGCAGCCAAGGCGGACAGGAAAAACTGTTTTTT
clone_size: -; j_call: TRBJ2-5; v_call: TRBV10-2; cdr3_length: 15; d_call: TRBD2; cdr3_aa: CASRRGTSGRETQYF; cdr3_nt: TGCGCCAGCAGGAGGGGGACTAGCGGGAGGGAGACCCAGTACTTC
clone_size: -; j_call: TRBJ2-1; v_call: TRBV20-1; cdr3_length: 12; d_call: -; cdr3_aa: CSAWVDPSEQFF; cdr3_nt: TGCAGTGCTTGGGTGGATCCCTCTGAGCAGTTCTTC
clone_size: few; j_call: TRBJ1-1; v_call: TRBV18; cdr3_length: 14; d_call: -; cdr3_aa: CASSTTVVNTEAFF; cdr3_nt: TGTGCCAGCTCGACCACCGTAGTGAACACTGAAGCTTTCTTT
clone_size: -; j_call: TRBJ2-7; v_call: TRBV6-2/TRBV6-3; cdr3_length: 16; d_call: TRBD2; cdr3_aa: CASSSAGTSGTYEQYF; cdr3_nt: TGTGCCAGCAGCTCCGCGGGGACTAGCGGTACCTACGAGCAGTACTTC